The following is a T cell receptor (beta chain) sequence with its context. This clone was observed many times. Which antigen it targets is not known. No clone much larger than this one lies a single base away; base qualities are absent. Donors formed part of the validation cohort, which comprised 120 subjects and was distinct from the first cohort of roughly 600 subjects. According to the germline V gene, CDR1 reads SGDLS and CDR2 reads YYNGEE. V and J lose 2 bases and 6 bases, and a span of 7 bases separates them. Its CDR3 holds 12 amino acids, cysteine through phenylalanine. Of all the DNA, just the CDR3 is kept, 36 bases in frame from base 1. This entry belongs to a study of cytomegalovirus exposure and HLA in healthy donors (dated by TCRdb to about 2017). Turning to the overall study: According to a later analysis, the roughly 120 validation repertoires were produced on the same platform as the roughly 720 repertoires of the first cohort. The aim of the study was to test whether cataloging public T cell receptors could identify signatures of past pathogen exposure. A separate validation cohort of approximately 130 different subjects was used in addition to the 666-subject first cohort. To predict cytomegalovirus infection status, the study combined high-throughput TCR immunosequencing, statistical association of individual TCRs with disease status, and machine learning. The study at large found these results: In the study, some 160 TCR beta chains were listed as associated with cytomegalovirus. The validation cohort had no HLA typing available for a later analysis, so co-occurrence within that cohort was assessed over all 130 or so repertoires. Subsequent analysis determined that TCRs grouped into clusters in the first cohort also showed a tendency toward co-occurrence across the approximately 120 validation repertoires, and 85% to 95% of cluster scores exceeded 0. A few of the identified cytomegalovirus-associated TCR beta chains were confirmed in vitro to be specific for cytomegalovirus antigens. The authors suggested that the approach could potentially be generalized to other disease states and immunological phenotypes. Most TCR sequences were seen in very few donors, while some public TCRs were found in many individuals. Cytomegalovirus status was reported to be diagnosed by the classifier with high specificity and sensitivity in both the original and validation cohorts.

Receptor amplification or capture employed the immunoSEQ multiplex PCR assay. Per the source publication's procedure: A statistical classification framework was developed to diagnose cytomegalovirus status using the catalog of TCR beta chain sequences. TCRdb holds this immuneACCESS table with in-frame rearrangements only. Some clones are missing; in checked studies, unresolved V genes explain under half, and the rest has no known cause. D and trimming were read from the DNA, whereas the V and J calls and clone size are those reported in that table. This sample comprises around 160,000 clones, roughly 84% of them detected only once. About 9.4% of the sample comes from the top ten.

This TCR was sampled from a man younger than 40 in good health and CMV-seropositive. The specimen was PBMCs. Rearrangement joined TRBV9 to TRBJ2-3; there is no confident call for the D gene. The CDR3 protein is CASSVPRDTQYF. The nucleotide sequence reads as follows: TGTGCCAGCAGCGTCCCGCGGGATACGCAGTATTTT.